This T cell receptor beta chain came from a study of blood T cells in healthy people across ages. Study at large: Roughly one uniquely barcoded beta molecule per two T cells was captured. Notes on the study in general: Diversity estimates from one million T cells were considered underestimates.

As for this clonotype: Its antigen is currently unknown.

From germline, CDR1 is SGHTA and CDR2 FQGTGA. CDR3 size: 16 residues. A J-beta primer mix and a sample-barcoded 5' primer were used in a second PCR of roughly 6 to 12 cycles. Every single cDNA molecule received a tag from a template-switch adaptor with 12 random nucleotides. TCRdb processed the 5' RACE reads anew with MiXCR; each CDR3 protein has one entry. The sample contains nearly 1 million distinct CDR3 sequences, approximately 50% of which appear only once. The receptor was isolated from a woman aged 60-70 years in good health. The V and J genes are TRBV7-3 and TRBJ2-4, with 12 bases identical to TRBD2. The J call could be wrong; TRBJ2-7 is a better fit for the DNA end. The specimen sequenced was blood. CDR3 nucleotide sequence: TGTGCCAGCAGCCCCCCCGCTAGCGGGAGGGTGTGCGAGCAGTACTTC. The encoded protein is CASSPPASGRVCEQYF.